This TCR beta chain was captured in a study of blood T cell repertoires in COVID-19. About the study: Sites in the United States, Italy and Spain provided acute and convalescent COVID-19 samples. T cells, B-cell-depleted T cells, or PBMCs supplied cDNA or gDNA.

Original processing notes: Amplification of reference gene primers provided the estimated nucleated cell counts. The repertoire was sequenced with immunoSEQ multiplex PCR; TCRdb's copy has only in-frame clones and lacks some. That table supplies the V and J calls and clone size; D and trimming were determined from the DNA. The sample holds 250,000 or so clones; roughly nine tenths are singletons and the top ten take about 4.5%. Germline V lookup: CDR1 MGHRA, CDR2 YSYEKL. There are 15 residues in the CDR3. V gave up 0 bases and J gave up 5 bases, with 13 bases separating them. In this sample, this clone turned up a few times.

The TCR originated in a woman aged 40-49 years who had recovered from COVID-19. Sequencing input: peripheral blood. The chain recombines TRBV4-1 with TRBJ1-1; D gene unclear. This CDR3 reads CASSQDLNRQTEAFF. The CDR3 DNA sequence: TGCGCCAGCAGCCAAGATTTGAACAGACAAACTGAAGCTTTCTTT.